The 3 T cell receptor beta chains in this list originate from one sample, sequenced in a study of blood T cell repertoires in COVID-19. Sequenced by immunoSEQ multiplex PCR; TCRdb stores in-frame clones only, minus some. This sample yields about 140,000 clones, of which approximately 81% are seen a single time; about 2.8% belongs to the top ten. Material for sequencing was peripheral blood. The receptors here all came from a human donor with acute or convalescent COVID-19. The donor label of this sample is uncertain.

The CDR3 protein is CASSLMAGGLEAFF. CDR3 DNA sequence: TGTGCCAGCAGCTTAATGGCGGGAGGGCTTGAAGCTTTCTTT. This chain links TRBV7-3 with TRBJ1-1, with D unclear. The CDR3 is 14 residues long. Germline assignment: CDR1 SGHTA and CDR2 FQGTGA. Between the trimmed V and J ends, which lost 1 base and 7 bases, there was a span of 13 bases.

The V gene is TRBV19, the J gene TRBJ1-2; D not resolved. V dropped 4 bases and J dropped 3 bases, with 12 bases sitting between them. This CDR3 spans 14 amino acids. Germline CDR1 LNHDA, CDR2 SQIVND (reference sequence). Written as DNA, the CDR3 is TGTGCCAGTAGTAGTTATGAGTCTGACTATGGCTACACCTTC. Its protein is CASSSYESDYGYTF. Using reference TRBV19 and TRBJ1-2 for the parts outside the CDR3, the full variable domain is DGGITQSPKYLFRKEGQNVTLSCEQNLNHDAMYWYRQDPGQGLRLIYYSQIVNDFQKGDIAEGYSVSREKKESFPLTVTSAQKNPTAFYLCASSSYESDYGYTFGSGTRLTVV.

This clone was counted only a few times. The V and J genes are TRBV5-8 and TRBJ2-5; 8 positions match TRBD1. V was clipped by 3 bases and J by 5 bases; unmatched bases: 6. Germline V CDR1 and CDR2: SGHTS, YDEGEE. CDR3 length equals 14 residues. For the CDR3, the DNA is TGTGCCAGCAGCTCGACAGGGGTAGGGGAGACCCAGTACTTC. Its translation: CASSSTGVGETQYF.